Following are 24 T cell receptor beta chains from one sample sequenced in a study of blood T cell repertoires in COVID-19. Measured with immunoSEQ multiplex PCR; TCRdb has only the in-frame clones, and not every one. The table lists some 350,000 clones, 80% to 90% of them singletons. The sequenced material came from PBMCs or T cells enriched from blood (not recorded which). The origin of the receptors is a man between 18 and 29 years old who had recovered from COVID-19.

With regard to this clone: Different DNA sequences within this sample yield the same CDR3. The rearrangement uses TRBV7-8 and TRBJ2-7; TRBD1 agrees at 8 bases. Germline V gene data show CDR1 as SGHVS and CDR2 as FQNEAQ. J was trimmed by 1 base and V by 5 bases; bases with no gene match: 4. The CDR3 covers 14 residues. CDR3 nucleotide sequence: TGTGCCAGCAGCCTAGGGACAGGTTCCTACGAGCAGTACTTC. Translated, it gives CASSLGTGSYEQYF.

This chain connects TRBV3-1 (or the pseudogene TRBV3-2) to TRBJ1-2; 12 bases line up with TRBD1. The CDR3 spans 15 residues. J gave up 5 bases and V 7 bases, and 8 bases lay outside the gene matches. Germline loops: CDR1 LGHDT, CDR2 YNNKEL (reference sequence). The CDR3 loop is CASTPGTGGGYGYTF. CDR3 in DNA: TGTGCCAGCACCCCCGGGACAGGGGGCGGGTATGGCTACACCTTC.

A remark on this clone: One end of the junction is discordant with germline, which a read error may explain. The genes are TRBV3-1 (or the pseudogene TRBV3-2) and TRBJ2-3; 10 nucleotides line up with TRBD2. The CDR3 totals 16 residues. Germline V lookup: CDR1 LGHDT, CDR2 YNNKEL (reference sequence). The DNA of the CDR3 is TGTGCCAGCAGCCAAGATTTTTCCGCGCTAGCGGGAGAAGCTAGGTTT. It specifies CASSQDFSALAGEARF.

The CDR3 loop reads CASSLDRTSTDTQYF. The CDR3 DNA reads as TGTGCCAGCAGCCTAGACCGAACCAGCACAGATACGCAGTATTTT. This chain links TRBV7-3 with TRBJ2-3, with D unresolved. Germline values: CDR1 SGHTA, CDR2 FQGTGA. Trimming pared 5 bases from V and 0 bases from J, leaving 12 bases between. The CDR3 is made up of 15 amino acids.

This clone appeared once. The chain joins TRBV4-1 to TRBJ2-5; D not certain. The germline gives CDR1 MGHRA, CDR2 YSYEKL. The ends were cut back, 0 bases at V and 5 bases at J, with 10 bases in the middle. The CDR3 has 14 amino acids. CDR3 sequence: CASSQDRWAETQYF. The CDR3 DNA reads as TGCGCCAGCAGCCAAGATCGTTGGGCGGAGACCCAGTACTTC.

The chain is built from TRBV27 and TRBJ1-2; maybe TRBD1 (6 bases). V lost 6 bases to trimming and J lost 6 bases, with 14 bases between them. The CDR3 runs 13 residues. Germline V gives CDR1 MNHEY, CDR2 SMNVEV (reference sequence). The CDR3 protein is CASRVVGGDGYTF. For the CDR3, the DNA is TGTGCCAGCAGAGTAGTAGGGGGAGATGGCTACACCTTC.

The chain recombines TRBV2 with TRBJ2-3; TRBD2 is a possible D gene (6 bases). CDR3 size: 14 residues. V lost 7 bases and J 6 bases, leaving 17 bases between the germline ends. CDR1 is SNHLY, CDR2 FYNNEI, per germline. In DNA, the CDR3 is TGTGCCAGCACCCCGGAGGGGTCATGGGATACGCAGTATTTT. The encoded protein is CASTPEGSWDTQYF.

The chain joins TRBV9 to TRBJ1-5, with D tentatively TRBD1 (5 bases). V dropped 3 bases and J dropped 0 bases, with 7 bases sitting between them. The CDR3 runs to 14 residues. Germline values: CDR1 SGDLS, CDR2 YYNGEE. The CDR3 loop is CASSAQGSNQPQHF. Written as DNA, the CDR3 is TGTGCCAGCAGCGCGCAGGGTAGCAATCAGCCCCAGCATTTT.

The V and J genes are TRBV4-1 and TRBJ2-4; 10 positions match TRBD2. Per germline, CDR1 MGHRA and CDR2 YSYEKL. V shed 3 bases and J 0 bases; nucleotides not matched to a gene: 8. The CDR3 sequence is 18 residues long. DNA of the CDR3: TGCGCCAGCAGCCACGGGAAAGCGGGGGGGCGAGCCAAAAACATTCAGTACTTC. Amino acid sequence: CASSHGKAGGRAKNIQYF.

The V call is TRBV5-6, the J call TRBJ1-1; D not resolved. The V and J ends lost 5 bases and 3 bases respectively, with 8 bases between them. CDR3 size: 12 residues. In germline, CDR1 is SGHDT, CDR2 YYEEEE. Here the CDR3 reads CASSSADTEAFF. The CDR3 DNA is TGTGCCAGCAGTTCGGCGGACACTGAAGCTTTCTTT.

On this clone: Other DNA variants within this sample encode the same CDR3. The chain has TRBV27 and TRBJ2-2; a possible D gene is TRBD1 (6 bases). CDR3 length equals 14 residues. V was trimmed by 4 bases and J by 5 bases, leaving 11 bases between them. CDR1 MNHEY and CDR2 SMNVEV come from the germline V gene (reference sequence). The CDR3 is CASSSQGFTGELFF. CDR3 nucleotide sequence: TGTGCCAGCAGTTCACAGGGCTTTACCGGGGAGCTGTTTTTT.

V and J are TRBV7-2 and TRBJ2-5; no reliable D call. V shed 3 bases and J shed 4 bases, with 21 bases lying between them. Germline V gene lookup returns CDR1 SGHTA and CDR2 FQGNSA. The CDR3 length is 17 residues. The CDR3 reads CASSFYRGLDLGETQYF. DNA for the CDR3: TGTGCCAGCAGCTTTTATCGCGGTTTAGACCTTGGAGAGACCCAGTACTTC.

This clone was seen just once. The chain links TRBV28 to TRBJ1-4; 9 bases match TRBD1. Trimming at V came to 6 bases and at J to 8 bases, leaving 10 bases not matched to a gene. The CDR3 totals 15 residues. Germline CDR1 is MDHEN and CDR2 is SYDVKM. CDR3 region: CASRRTGEVIEKLFF. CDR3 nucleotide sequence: TGTGCCAGCAGGCGGACAGGGGAGGTTATAGAAAAACTGTTTTTT.

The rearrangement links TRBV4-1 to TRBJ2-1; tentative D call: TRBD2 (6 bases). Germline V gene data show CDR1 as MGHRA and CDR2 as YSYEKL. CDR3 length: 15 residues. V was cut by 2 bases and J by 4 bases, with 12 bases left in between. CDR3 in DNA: TGCGCCAGCAGCCAAAGGTCGAGCGGGTACAATGAGCAGTTCTTC. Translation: CASSQRSSGYNEQFF.

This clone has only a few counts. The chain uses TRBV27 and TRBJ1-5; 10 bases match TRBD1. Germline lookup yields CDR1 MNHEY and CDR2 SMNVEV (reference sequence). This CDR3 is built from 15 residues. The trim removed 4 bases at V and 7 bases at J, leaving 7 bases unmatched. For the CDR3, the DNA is TGTGCCAGCAGTTCGGGACAGGGGATGAGACAGCCCCAGCATTTT. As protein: CASSSGQGMRQPQHF.

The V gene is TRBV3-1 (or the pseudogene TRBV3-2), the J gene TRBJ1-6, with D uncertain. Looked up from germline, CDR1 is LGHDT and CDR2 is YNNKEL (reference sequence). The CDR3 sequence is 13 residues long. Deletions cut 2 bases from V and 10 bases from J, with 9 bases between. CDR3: CASSQLARSPLHF. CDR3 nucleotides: TGTGCCAGCAGCCAATTGGCTAGATCACCCCTCCACTTT.

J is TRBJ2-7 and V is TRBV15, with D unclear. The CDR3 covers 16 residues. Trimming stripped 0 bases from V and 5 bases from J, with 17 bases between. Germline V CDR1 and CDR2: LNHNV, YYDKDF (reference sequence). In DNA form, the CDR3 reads TGTGCCACCAGCAGAGATATGGAGACCCTACCCGACGAGCAGTACTTC. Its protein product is CATSRDMETLPDEQYF.

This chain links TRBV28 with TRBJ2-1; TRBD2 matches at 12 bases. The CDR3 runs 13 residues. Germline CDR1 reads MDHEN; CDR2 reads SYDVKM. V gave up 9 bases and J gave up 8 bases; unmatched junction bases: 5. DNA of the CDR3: TGTGCCAGTACTAGCGGGGGGTCCGATGAGCAGTTCTTC. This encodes CASTSGGSDEQFF.

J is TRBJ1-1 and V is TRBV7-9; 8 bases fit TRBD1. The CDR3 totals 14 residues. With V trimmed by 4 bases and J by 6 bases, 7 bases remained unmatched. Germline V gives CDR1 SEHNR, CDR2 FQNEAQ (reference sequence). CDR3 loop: CASSSTGGRAEAFF. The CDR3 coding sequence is TGTGCCAGCAGCTCCACAGGGGGGAGGGCTGAAGCTTTCTTT.

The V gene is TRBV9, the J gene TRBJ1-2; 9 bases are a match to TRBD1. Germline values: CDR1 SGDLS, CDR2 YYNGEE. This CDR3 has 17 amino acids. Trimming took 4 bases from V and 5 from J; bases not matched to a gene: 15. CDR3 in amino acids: CASSLYSGSGTGYGYTF. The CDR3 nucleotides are TGTGCCAGCAGCCTATATTCCGGATCCGGGACAGGGTATGGCTACACCTTC.

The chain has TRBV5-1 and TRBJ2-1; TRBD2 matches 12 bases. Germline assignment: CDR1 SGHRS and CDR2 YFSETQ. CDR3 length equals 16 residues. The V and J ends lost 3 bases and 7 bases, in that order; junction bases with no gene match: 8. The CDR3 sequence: CASSWATSGGTNEQFF. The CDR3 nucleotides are TGCGCCAGCAGCTGGGCGACTAGCGGGGGTACGAATGAGCAGTTCTTC. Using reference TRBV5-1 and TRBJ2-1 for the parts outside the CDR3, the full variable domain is KAGVTQTPRYLIKTRGQQVTLSCSPISGHRSVSWYQQTPGQGLQFLFEYFSETQRNKGNFPGRFSGRQFSNSRSEMNVSTLELGDSALYLCASSWATSGGTNEQFFGPGTRLTVL.

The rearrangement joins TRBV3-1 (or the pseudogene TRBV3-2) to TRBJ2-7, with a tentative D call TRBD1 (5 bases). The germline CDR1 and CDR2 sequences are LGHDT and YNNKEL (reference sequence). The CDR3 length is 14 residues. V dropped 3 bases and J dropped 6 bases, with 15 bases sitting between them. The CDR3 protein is CASSQTRQSIEQYF. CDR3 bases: TGTGCCAGCAGCCAGACAAGACAGTCTATCGAGCAGTACTTC.

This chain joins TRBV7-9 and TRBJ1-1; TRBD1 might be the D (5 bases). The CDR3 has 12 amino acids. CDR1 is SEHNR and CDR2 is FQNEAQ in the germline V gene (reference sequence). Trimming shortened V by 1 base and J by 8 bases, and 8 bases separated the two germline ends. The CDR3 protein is CASSLDGAEAFF. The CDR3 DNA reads TGTGCCAGCAGCTTAGATGGGGCCGAAGCTTTCTTT.

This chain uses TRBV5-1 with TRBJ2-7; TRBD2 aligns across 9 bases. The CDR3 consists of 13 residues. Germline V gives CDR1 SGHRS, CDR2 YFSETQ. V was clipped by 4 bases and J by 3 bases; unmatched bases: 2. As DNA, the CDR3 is TGCGCCAGCAGCCAAGCGGGAGGCTACGAGCAGTACTTC. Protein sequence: CASSQAGGYEQYF.